One T cell receptor beta chain is described in this entry. The ends were cut back, 2 bases at V and 0 bases at J, with 14 bases in the middle. The CDR3 is 17 amino acids. CDR1 and CDR2 (germline): LGHNA, YNFKEQ. Using immunoSEQ multiplex PCR, the repertoire was profiled, and TCRdb retains in-frame clones only, with some absent. The profile shows over 95,000 clones, about 87% of them singletons. This sample was taken from a study of T cell responses to AZD1222 COVID-19 vaccine. This clonotype originated in an adult who received the AZD1222 COVID-19 vaccine. The chain couples TRBV4-2 to TRBJ1-3; the D gene is possibly TRBD1 (5 bases). The sequences come from peripheral blood, collected 28 days after the second AZD1222 dose. CDR3: CASSQLQALGSGNTIYF. In DNA, the CDR3 is TGTGCCAGCAGCCAACTACAGGCCCTGGGCTCTGGAAACACCATATATTTT.